This T cell receptor beta chain comes out of a study of CD8 T cells in ankylosing spondylitis. A word on this clonotype: Its specificity is not known.

General study results and limits: Reactive arthritis synovial fluid and blood were previously reported to contain some motif variants. Significant enrichment of disease-linked clones was reported in matched ankylosing spondylitis synovial fluid. Ankylosing spondylitis blood seemed to carry a telltale TCR beta motif made of eight highly homologous variants.

Quantitative 5'-RACE with molecular barcodes generated TCR beta libraries. MiXCR was run by TCRdb on the 5' RACE reads, yielding one entry per CDR3 protein. The profile shows hundreds of thousands of distinct CDR3 sequences, 25% to 30% of them singletons. The CDR3 runs to 14 residues. V was trimmed by 5 bases and J by 0 bases, leaving 11 bases between them. Germline V CDR1 and CDR2: MDHEN, SYDVKM. V usage is TRBV28 and J usage is TRBJ2-7; maybe TRBD1 (6 bases). This TCR was recovered from a male donor with ankylosing spondylitis. The sample was blood, either unsorted or a sorted T cell fraction (not recorded which). The CDR3 nucleotides are TGTGCCAGCAGTACCGGACAGTCCTCCTACGAGCAGTACTTC. This gives the protein CASSTGQSSYEQYF. Using reference TRBV28 and TRBJ2-7 for the parts outside the CDR3, the full variable domain is DVKVTQSSRYLVKRTGEKVFLECVQDMDHENMFWYRQDPGLGLRLIYFSYDVKMKEKGDIPEGYSVSREKKERFSLILESASTNQTSMYLCASSTGQSSYEQYFGPGTRLTVT.